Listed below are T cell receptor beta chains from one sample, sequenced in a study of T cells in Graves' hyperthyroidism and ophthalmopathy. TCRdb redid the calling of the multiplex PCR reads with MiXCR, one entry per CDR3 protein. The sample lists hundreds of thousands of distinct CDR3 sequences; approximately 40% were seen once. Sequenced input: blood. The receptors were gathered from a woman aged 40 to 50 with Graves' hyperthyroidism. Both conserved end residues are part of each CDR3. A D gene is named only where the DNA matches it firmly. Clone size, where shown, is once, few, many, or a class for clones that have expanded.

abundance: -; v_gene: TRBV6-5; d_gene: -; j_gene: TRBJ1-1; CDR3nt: TGTGCCAGCAGGGACTTTGGGGGCACTGAAGCTTTCTTT; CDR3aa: CASRDFGGTEAFF
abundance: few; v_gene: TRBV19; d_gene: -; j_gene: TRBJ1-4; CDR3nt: TGTGCCAGTAGTATCAGTTTCGACAGGCTTGGTGAAAAACTGTTTTTT; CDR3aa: CASSISFDRLGEKLFF
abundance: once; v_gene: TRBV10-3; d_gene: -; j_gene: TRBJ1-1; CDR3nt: TGTGCCATCTTGAAGGTGGTGGGGCAGGCCGCCCTGAACACTGAAGCTTTCTTT; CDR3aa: CAILKVVGQAALNTEAFF
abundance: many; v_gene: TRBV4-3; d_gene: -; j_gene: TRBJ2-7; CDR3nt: TGCGCCAGCAGCCAAGTTCACAGCAGCTCCTACGAGCAGTACTTC; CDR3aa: CASSQVHSSSYEQYF
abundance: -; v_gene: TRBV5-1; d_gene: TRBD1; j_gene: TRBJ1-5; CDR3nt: TGCGCCAGCAGTTTCGGGACAGACCATAGCAATCAGCCCCAGCATTTT; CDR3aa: CASSFGTDHSNQPQHF
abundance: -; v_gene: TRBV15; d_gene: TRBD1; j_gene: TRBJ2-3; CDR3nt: TGTGCCACCAGCAGGAGGACAGGGGGTAGTACAGATACGCAGTATTTT; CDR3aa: CATSRRTGGSTDTQYF
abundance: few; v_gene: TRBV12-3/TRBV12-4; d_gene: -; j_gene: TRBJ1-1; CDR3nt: TGTGCCAGCAGTCTGGGGGGCTATGCGGGGACTGAAGCTTTCTTT; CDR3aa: CASSLGGYAGTEAFF
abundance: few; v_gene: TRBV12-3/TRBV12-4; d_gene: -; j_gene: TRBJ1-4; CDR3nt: TGTGCCAGCAGTTTAGAGGGGGTTGTCGAAAAACTGTTTTTT; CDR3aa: CASSLEGVVEKLFF
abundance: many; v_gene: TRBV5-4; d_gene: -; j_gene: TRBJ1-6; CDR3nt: TGTGCCAGCAGCTTGGAGAGGGCCAATTCACCCCTCCACTTT; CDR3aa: CASSLERANSPLHF
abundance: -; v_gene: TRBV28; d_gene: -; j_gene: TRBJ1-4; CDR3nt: TGTGCCAGCAGACCCGGGACCGTCGAAAAACTGTTTTTT; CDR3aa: CASRPGTVEKLFF
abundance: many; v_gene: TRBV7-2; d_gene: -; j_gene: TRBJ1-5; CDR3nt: TGTGCCAGCAGCTTCGAGTTTAATCAGCCCCAGCATTTT; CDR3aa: CASSFEFNQPQHF
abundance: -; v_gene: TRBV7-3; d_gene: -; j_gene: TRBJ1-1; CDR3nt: TGTGCCAGCAGTCTGGGGCTTGCCGCTGAAGCTTTCTTT; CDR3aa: CASSLGLAAEAFF
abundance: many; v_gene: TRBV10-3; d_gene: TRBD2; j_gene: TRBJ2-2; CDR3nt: TGTGCCATCAGTGAGCCATATAGACTAGCGGCCTTAAACACCGGGGAGCTGTTTTTT; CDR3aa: CAISEPYRLAALNTGELFF
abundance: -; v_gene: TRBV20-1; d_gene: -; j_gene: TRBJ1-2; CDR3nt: TGCAGTGCTAGAGACCAATACAGGTCCTATGGCTACACCTTC; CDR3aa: CSARDQYRSYGYTF
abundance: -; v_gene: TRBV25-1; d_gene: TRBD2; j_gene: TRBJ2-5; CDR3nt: TGTGCCAGCAGTGGGCCGACTAGCGGGGGGCAAGAGACCCAGTACTTC; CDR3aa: CASSGPTSGGQETQYF
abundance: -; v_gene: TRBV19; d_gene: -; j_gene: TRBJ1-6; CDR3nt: TGTGCCAGTAAGGCGGGGCCCGATAATTCACCCCTCCACTTT; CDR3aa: CASKAGPDNSPLHF
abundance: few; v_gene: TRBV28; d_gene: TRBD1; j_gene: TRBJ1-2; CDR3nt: TGTGCCAGCAGTCCAACAGGGGGGTTTGGCTACACCTTC; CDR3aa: CASSPTGGFGYTF
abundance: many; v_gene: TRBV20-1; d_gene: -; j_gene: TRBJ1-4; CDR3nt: TGCAGTGCTAGAGAACAGGGTAATGAAAAACTGTTTTTT; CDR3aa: CSAREQGNEKLFF
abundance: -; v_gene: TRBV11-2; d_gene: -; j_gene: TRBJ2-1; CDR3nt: TGTGCCAGCAGCCTAGCTAATGTAGGTGAGCAGTTCTTC; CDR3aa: CASSLANVGEQFF
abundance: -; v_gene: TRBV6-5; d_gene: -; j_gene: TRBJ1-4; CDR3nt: TGTGCCAGCAGTTCCGGGACACCCATCCTCCAACTGTTTTTT; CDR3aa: CASSSGTPILQLFF
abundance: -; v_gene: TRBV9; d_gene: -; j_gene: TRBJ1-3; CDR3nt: TGTGCCAGCAGCGTAGCGGCTCGAAACACCATATATTTT; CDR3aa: CASSVAARNTIYF
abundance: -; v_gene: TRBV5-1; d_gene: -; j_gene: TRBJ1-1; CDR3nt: TGCGCCAGCAGCTTAAACCCAGGGAACACTGAAGCTTTCTTT; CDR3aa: CASSLNPGNTEAFF
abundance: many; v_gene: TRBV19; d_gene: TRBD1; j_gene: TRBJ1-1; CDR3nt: TGTGCCAGTAGGCCCAACAGGGGAAAAGGCACTGAAGCTTTCTTT; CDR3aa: CASRPNRGKGTEAFF
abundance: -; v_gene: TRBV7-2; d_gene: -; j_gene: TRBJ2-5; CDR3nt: TGTGCCAGCAGCGGGGACGGTCAAGAGACCCAGTACTTC; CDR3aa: CASSGDGQETQYF
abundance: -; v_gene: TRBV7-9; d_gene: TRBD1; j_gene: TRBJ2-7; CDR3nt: TGTGCCAGCAGCTTGCGTAGGACAGGGCGGCAGTACTTC; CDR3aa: CASSLRRTGRQYF
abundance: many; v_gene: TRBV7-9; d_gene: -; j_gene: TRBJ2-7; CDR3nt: TGTGCCAGCAGACCCAGGTCAGGGTTCGAGCAGTACTTC; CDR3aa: CASRPRSGFEQYF
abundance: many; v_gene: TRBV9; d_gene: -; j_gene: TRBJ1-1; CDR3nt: TGTGCCAGCAGCGTAGTGAGTGGGGACACTGAAGCTTTCTTT; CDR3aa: CASSVVSGDTEAFF
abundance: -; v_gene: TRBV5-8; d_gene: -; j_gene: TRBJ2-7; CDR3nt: TGTGCCAGCAGCTTGTCGGGTCTCCCGAACGAGCAGTACTTC; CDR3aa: CASSLSGLPNEQYF
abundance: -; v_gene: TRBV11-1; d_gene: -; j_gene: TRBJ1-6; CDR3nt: TGTGCCAGCAGCTTCTGGCGGGTTTCTAATTCACCCCTCCACTTT; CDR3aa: CASSFWRVSNSPLHF
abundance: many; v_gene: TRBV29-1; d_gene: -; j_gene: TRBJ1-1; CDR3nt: TGCAGCGTCACATCAGGGGCGGGTGAAGCTTTCTTT; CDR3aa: CSVTSGAGEAFF
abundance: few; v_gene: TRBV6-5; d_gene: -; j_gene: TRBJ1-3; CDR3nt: TGTGCCAGCAGTTCCGTTGACGGAAAAAGCTCTGGAAACACCATATATTTT; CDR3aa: CASSSVDGKSSGNTIYF
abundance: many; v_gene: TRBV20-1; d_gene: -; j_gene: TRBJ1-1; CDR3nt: TGCAGTGTATTGCGTTCGGGAACCCTGAACACTGAAGCTTTCTTT; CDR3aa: CSVLRSGTLNTEAFF
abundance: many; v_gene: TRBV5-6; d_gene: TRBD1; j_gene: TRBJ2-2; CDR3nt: TGTGCCAGCCAGGGGGCCGGGGAGCTGTTTTTT; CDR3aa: CASQGAGELFF
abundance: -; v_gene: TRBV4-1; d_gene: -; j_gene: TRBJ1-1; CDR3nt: TGCGCCAGCAGCCAAGTACCCGACAGGAACACTGAAGCTTTCTTT; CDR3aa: CASSQVPDRNTEAFF
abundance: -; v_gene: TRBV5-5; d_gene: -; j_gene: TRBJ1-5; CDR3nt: TGTGCCAGCAGCTCGGAAGGGTACAGGGGCAATCAGCCCCAGCATTTT; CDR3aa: CASSSEGYRGNQPQHF
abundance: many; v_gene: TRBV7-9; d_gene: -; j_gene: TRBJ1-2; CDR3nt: TGTGCCAGCAGCCCGGACGGGGGGTTGTTAGGCTACACCTTC; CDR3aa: CASSPDGGLLGYTF